The rows below give T cell receptor beta chains drawn from one sample of a study of shared clonotypes between healthy human individuals. Measured with immunoSEQ multiplex PCR; TCRdb has only the in-frame clones, and not every one. The repertoire includes around 2.1 million clones, about 93% of them detected once, and 1.5% to 2% sits in the top ten. Sequencing was carried out using naive CD8+ T cells from PBMCs. The source is a man younger than 35 in good health. Some clones in this sample may be carry-over from other donors' samples. Each CDR3 is given with its conserved first and last residue. D genes are given only for firm matches. A clone size is listed for some rows: how often the clone was seen (once, few, many), or a class if it is expanded.

clone_size: -; d_call: -; v_call: TRBV9; j_call: TRBJ1-1; cdr3_nt: TGTGCCAGCAGAAACATGAACACTGAAGCTTTCTTT; cdr3_aa: CASRNMNTEAFF
clone_size: once; d_call: TRBD2; v_call: TRBV11-2; j_call: TRBJ2-1; cdr3_nt: TGTGCCAGCAGCTCCTCTAGCGGGAGCAATGAGCAGTTCTTC; cdr3_aa: CASSSSSGSNEQFF
clone_size: -; d_call: -; v_call: TRBV7-6; j_call: TRBJ2-7; cdr3_nt: TGTGCCAGCAGCGACCGCCCAGCGGACGAGCAGTACTTC; cdr3_aa: CASSDRPADEQYF
clone_size: -; d_call: -; v_call: TRBV2; j_call: TRBJ2-3; cdr3_nt: TGTGCCAGCAGTGATTCCCCTCGCACAGATACGCAGTATTTT; cdr3_aa: CASSDSPRTDTQYF
clone_size: -; d_call: -; v_call: TRBV10-3; j_call: TRBJ1-1; cdr3_nt: TGTGCCATCAGGGTGACACCTGAAGCTTTCTTT; cdr3_aa: CAIRVTPEAFF
clone_size: -; d_call: TRBD2; v_call: TRBV4-3; j_call: TRBJ2-1; cdr3_nt: TGCGCCAGCAGCCAAGTGCTAGCGGGAGGGCCTGGGAATGAGCAGTTCTTC; cdr3_aa: CASSQVLAGGPGNEQFF
clone_size: -; d_call: TRBD1; v_call: TRBV10-3; j_call: TRBJ2-7; cdr3_nt: TGTGCCATCAGTGAGCCGGGACAGGGGAGGGTGGGCGAGCAGTACTTC; cdr3_aa: CAISEPGQGRVGEQYF
clone_size: -; d_call: TRBD1; v_call: TRBV14; j_call: TRBJ2-7; cdr3_nt: TGTGCCAGCAGTCGGCGCAACAGGGGGCACTCCTACGAGCAGTACTTC; cdr3_aa: CASSRRNRGHSYEQYF
clone_size: -; d_call: TRBD1; v_call: TRBV27; j_call: TRBJ2-3; cdr3_nt: TGTGCCAGCAGTTTATCGGGACAGGGAAACACAGATACGCAGTATTTT; cdr3_aa: CASSLSGQGNTDTQYF
clone_size: -; d_call: TRBD1; v_call: TRBV19; j_call: TRBJ1-2; cdr3_nt: TGTGCCAGTAGTATAGCTGGGACAGGTGGCTACACCTTC; cdr3_aa: CASSIAGTGGYTF
clone_size: -; d_call: TRBD1; v_call: TRBV7-9; j_call: TRBJ1-1; cdr3_nt: TGTGCCAGCAGACACAGACAGGGGCTGAACACTGAAGCTTTCTTT; cdr3_aa: CASRHRQGLNTEAFF
clone_size: -; d_call: -; v_call: TRBV27; j_call: TRBJ1-1; cdr3_nt: TGTGCCAGCAGTTTATTAAGGGTGAACACTGAAGCTTTCTTT; cdr3_aa: CASSLLRVNTEAFF
clone_size: -; d_call: TRBD1; v_call: TRBV6-5; j_call: TRBJ2-7; cdr3_nt: TGTGCCACCCAAAGGGACAGGAGCTCCTACGAGCAGTACTTC; cdr3_aa: CATQRDRSSYEQYF
clone_size: -; d_call: TRBD1; v_call: TRBV5-6; j_call: TRBJ2-1; cdr3_nt: TGTGCCAGCAGCTCAACCCACAGGGGTGGACTCCACTCGCACAATGAGCAGTTCTTC; cdr3_aa: CASSSTHRGGLHSHNEQFF
clone_size: -; d_call: TRBD2; v_call: TRBV27; j_call: TRBJ2-7; cdr3_nt: TGTGCCAGCAGTCCCCTCCGGCTAGCGGGGGCCTACGAGCAGTACTTC; cdr3_aa: CASSPLRLAGAYEQYF
clone_size: once; d_call: -; v_call: TRBV4-1; j_call: TRBJ2-1; cdr3_nt: TGCGCCAGCAGCCAAGGGCGAACGAATGAGCAGTTCTTC; cdr3_aa: CASSQGRTNEQFF
clone_size: -; d_call: -; v_call: TRBV4-1; j_call: TRBJ2-5; cdr3_nt: TGCGCCAGCAGCCAAGGATCCCGGCAAGAGACCCAGTACTTC; cdr3_aa: CASSQGSRQETQYF
clone_size: -; d_call: -; v_call: TRBV13; j_call: TRBJ1-3; cdr3_nt: TGTGCCAGCAGCAAAGACGGGGGCACCAGCTCTGGAAACACCATATATTTT; cdr3_aa: CASSKDGGTSSGNTIYF
clone_size: -; d_call: TRBD2; v_call: TRBV5-8; j_call: TRBJ2-1; cdr3_nt: TGTGCCAGCATCGCCGGGACTACTACACTTGGTGAGCAGTTCTTC; cdr3_aa: CASIAGTTTLGEQFF
clone_size: -; d_call: -; v_call: TRBV27; j_call: TRBJ2-5; cdr3_nt: TGTGCCAGCAGTTTATTTTGGGACCGGGAGACCCAGTACTTC; cdr3_aa: CASSLFWDRETQYF
clone_size: -; d_call: TRBD1; v_call: TRBV27; j_call: TRBJ1-1; cdr3_nt: TGTGCCAGCAGTTTATCTGCCGGGACAGGGAACACTGAAGCTTTCTTT; cdr3_aa: CASSLSAGTGNTEAFF
clone_size: -; d_call: -; v_call: TRBV2; j_call: TRBJ2-1; cdr3_nt: TGTGCCAGCAGTGACGAGCGCGAGGGGCGCAATGAGCAGTTCTTC; cdr3_aa: CASSDEREGRNEQFF
clone_size: -; d_call: -; v_call: TRBV4-3; j_call: TRBJ1-4; cdr3_nt: TGCGCCAGCAGTCCCGCTTCGAATGAAAAACTGTTTTTT; cdr3_aa: CASSPASNEKLFF
clone_size: -; d_call: -; v_call: TRBV29-1; j_call: TRBJ2-7; cdr3_nt: TGCAGCGTCGCGGAGGACTACGAGCAGTACTTC; cdr3_aa: CSVAEDYEQYF
clone_size: once; d_call: -; v_call: TRBV7-9; j_call: TRBJ2-7; cdr3_nt: TGTGCCAGCATCACTCCCTACGAGCAGTACTTC; cdr3_aa: CASITPYEQYF
clone_size: once; d_call: -; v_call: TRBV19; j_call: TRBJ1-1; cdr3_nt: TGTGCCAGTAGTTCGCTGGGACCGACTATGAACACTGAAGCTTTCTTT; cdr3_aa: CASSSLGPTMNTEAFF
clone_size: -; d_call: -; v_call: TRBV6-6; j_call: TRBJ1-4; cdr3_nt: TGTGCCAGCACAGTTACATCTGAAAAACTGTTTTTT; cdr3_aa: CASTVTSEKLFF
clone_size: -; d_call: -; v_call: TRBV9; j_call: TRBJ2-7; cdr3_nt: TGTGCCAGCAGCGTAGTGGGAGCCAGTGACGAGCAGTACTTC; cdr3_aa: CASSVVGASDEQYF
clone_size: -; d_call: -; v_call: TRBV7-9; j_call: TRBJ2-3; cdr3_nt: TGTGCCAGCAGCCGCCTGGCAGGGACTCACACAGATACGCAGTATTTT; cdr3_aa: CASSRLAGTHTDTQYF
clone_size: -; d_call: TRBD2; v_call: TRBV29-1; j_call: TRBJ2-1; cdr3_nt: TGCAGCGTAATGACTAGCGGATACAATGAGCAGTTCTTC; cdr3_aa: CSVMTSGYNEQFF
clone_size: -; d_call: -; v_call: TRBV4-2; j_call: TRBJ1-5; cdr3_nt: TGTGCCAGCAGCCAAGATCGATACAATGGTCAGCCCCAGCATTTT; cdr3_aa: CASSQDRYNGQPQHF
clone_size: -; d_call: -; v_call: TRBV27; j_call: TRBJ2-1; cdr3_nt: TGTGCCAGCAGTTTGGGACACTACAATGAGCAGTTCTTC; cdr3_aa: CASSLGHYNEQFF
clone_size: -; d_call: -; v_call: TRBV6-4; j_call: TRBJ2-1; cdr3_nt: TGTGCCAGCAGTGACTCGGGGGGTGAGCAGTTCTTC; cdr3_aa: CASSDSGGEQFF
clone_size: -; d_call: -; v_call: TRBV28; j_call: TRBJ1-1; cdr3_nt: TGTGCCAGCAGTTACCCCCGGGAAAACCGGAACACTGAAGCTTTCTTT; cdr3_aa: CASSYPRENRNTEAFF
clone_size: -; d_call: -; v_call: TRBV28; j_call: TRBJ1-2; cdr3_nt: TGTGCCAGCAGTCTCCCAACCAGCGGGGAAATTTTTTCGGGCTACACCTTC; cdr3_aa: CASSLPTSGEIFSGYTF
clone_size: -; d_call: -; v_call: TRBV7-2; j_call: TRBJ1-1; cdr3_nt: TGTGCCAGCAGCTTAGTCGGGAGCTTGAACACTGAAGCTTTCTTT; cdr3_aa: CASSLVGSLNTEAFF
clone_size: -; d_call: -; v_call: TRBV2; j_call: TRBJ2-7; cdr3_nt: TGTGCCAGCAGTGAATCCCCGGGGCCCTACGAGCAGTACTTC; cdr3_aa: CASSESPGPYEQYF
clone_size: -; d_call: -; v_call: TRBV27; j_call: TRBJ2-7; cdr3_nt: TGTGCCAGCAGTTTAGGAGGGAGGCCCCTCTACGAGCAGTACTTC; cdr3_aa: CASSLGGRPLYEQYF
clone_size: -; d_call: -; v_call: TRBV4-1; j_call: TRBJ2-1; cdr3_nt: TGCGCCAGCAGCCAGGACTCTTACAATGAGCAGTTCTTC; cdr3_aa: CASSQDSYNEQFF
clone_size: once; d_call: TRBD1; v_call: TRBV2; j_call: TRBJ2-1; cdr3_nt: TGTGCCAGCAGTGACCGGGACAGGGTAAACAATGAGCAGTTCTTC; cdr3_aa: CASSDRDRVNNEQFF
clone_size: -; d_call: -; v_call: TRBV29-1; j_call: TRBJ2-7; cdr3_nt: TGCAGCGTAGGATTCCCTCCCTACGAGCAGTACTTC; cdr3_aa: CSVGFPPYEQYF
clone_size: -; d_call: -; v_call: TRBV21-1; j_call: TRBJ2-3; cdr3_nt: TGTGCCAGCAGCAACGTGGGACAGGTTGGTAGTACAGATACGCAGTATTTT; cdr3_aa: CASSNVGQVGSTDTQYF
clone_size: once; d_call: TRBD1; v_call: TRBV27; j_call: TRBJ1-5; cdr3_nt: TGTGCCAGCACCAGGACAGGGGGCTCTCAGCCCCAGCATTTT; cdr3_aa: CASTRTGGSQPQHF
clone_size: -; d_call: TRBD1; v_call: TRBV10-3; j_call: TRBJ2-5; cdr3_nt: TGTGCCATCAGTGGCCGGGACAGCGAAACCCAAGAGACCCAGTACTTC; cdr3_aa: CAISGRDSETQETQYF
clone_size: -; d_call: -; v_call: TRBV28; j_call: TRBJ2-7; cdr3_nt: TGTGCCAGCGGCCGGGGGTCGTCCTACGAGCAGTACTTC; cdr3_aa: CASGRGSSYEQYF
clone_size: -; d_call: TRBD1; v_call: TRBV19; j_call: TRBJ2-1; cdr3_nt: TGTGCCAGTAGTCCCGCCGGGACAGGGGGACGAGATGAGCAGTTCTTC; cdr3_aa: CASSPAGTGGRDEQFF
clone_size: once; d_call: -; v_call: TRBV7-3; j_call: TRBJ2-5; cdr3_nt: TGTGCCAGCAGCTCCCAAGGAGAGACCCAGTACTTC; cdr3_aa: CASSSQGETQYF
clone_size: -; d_call: -; v_call: TRBV6-5; j_call: TRBJ2-5; cdr3_nt: TGTGCCAGCAGTAACCGGGACTCAGAGACCCAGTACTTC; cdr3_aa: CASSNRDSETQYF
clone_size: -; d_call: -; v_call: TRBV27; j_call: TRBJ1-1; cdr3_nt: TGTGCCAGCAGGGGGTGGGGCGCGAACACTGAAGCTTTCTTT; cdr3_aa: CASRGWGANTEAFF
clone_size: -; d_call: -; v_call: TRBV28; j_call: TRBJ2-5; cdr3_nt: TGTGCCAGCAGCCCACCCTCTAGTCTGGCGGATCAAGAGACCCAGTACTTC; cdr3_aa: CASSPPSSLADQETQYF
clone_size: -; d_call: -; v_call: TRBV13; j_call: TRBJ2-1; cdr3_nt: TGTGCCAGCAGCTCCAGACAGGGAGGGATCAATGAGCAGTTCTTC; cdr3_aa: CASSSRQGGINEQFF
clone_size: -; d_call: -; v_call: TRBV27; j_call: TRBJ1-1; cdr3_nt: TGTGCCAGCAGTTTGGGAGGGGCTGAAGCTTTCTTT; cdr3_aa: CASSLGGAEAFF
clone_size: -; d_call: -; v_call: TRBV27; j_call: TRBJ2-3; cdr3_nt: TGTGCCAGCAACAGCAGGGCAGATACGCAGTATTTT; cdr3_aa: CASNSRADTQYF
clone_size: -; d_call: -; v_call: TRBV5-1; j_call: TRBJ2-7; cdr3_nt: TGCGCCAGCTGGGGTGGAGGACCCTCCTACGAGCAGTACTTC; cdr3_aa: CASWGGGPSYEQYF
clone_size: -; d_call: -; v_call: TRBV7-8; j_call: TRBJ1-5; cdr3_nt: TGTGCCAGCAGCTTCCTGGGTATGCAGCCCCAGCATTTT; cdr3_aa: CASSFLGMQPQHF
clone_size: -; d_call: -; v_call: TRBV4-3; j_call: TRBJ1-5; cdr3_nt: TGCGCCAGCAGCCAAGCCCGCAATCAGCCCCAGCATTTT; cdr3_aa: CASSQARNQPQHF
clone_size: -; d_call: -; v_call: TRBV9; j_call: TRBJ2-7; cdr3_nt: TGTGCCAGCAGCATGAGAGGAGGGCTCGAGCAGTACTTC; cdr3_aa: CASSMRGGLEQYF
clone_size: -; d_call: TRBD1; v_call: TRBV7-8; j_call: TRBJ1-1; cdr3_nt: TGTGCCAGCAGCTTCCGGGACAGGGGATCCACTGAAGCTTTCTTT; cdr3_aa: CASSFRDRGSTEAFF
clone_size: -; d_call: -; v_call: TRBV7-9; j_call: TRBJ2-1; cdr3_nt: TGTGCCAGCAGCCCAATAATCGTTGAGCAGTTCTTC; cdr3_aa: CASSPIIVEQFF
clone_size: -; d_call: TRBD2; v_call: TRBV27; j_call: TRBJ2-1; cdr3_nt: TGTGCCAGCAGTATCATGACTAGCCCTGAGCAGTTCTTC; cdr3_aa: CASSIMTSPEQFF